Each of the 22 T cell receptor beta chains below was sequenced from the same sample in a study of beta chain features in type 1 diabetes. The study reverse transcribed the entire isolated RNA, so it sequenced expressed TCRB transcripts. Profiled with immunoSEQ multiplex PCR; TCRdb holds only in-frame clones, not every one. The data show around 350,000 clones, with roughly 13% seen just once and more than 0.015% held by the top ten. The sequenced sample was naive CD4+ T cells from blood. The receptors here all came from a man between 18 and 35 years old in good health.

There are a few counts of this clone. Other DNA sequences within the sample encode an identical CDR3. The CDR3 loop reads CASSVGTGTDTQYF. Written as DNA, the CDR3 is TGTGCCAGCAGCGTGGGGACAGGGACAGATACGCAGTATTTT. This chain links TRBV9 with TRBJ2-3; 9 bases are a match to TRBD1. Germline V gene sequence: CDR1 SGDLS, CDR2 YYNGEE. The CDR3 covers 14 residues. V dropped 2 bases and J dropped 3; count of bases not matched to a gene: 1.

The CDR3 is CATKKRQGRDGYTF. The CDR3 DNA sequence: TGTGCCACCAAGAAAAGACAGGGTAGAGATGGCTACACCTTC. The genes are TRBV2 and TRBJ1-2; 7 positions agree with TRBD1. The CDR3 covers 14 residues. Germline assignment: CDR1 SNHLY and CDR2 FYNNEI. J gave up 6 bases and V 10 bases, and 14 bases lay outside the gene matches.

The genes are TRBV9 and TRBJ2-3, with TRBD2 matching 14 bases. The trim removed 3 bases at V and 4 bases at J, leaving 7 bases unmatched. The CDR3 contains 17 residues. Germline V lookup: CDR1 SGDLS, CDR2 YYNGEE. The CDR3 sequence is CASSAGTSGGFADTQYF. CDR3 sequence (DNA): TGTGCCAGCAGCGCGGGGACTAGCGGGGGTTTTGCAGATACGCAGTATTTT.

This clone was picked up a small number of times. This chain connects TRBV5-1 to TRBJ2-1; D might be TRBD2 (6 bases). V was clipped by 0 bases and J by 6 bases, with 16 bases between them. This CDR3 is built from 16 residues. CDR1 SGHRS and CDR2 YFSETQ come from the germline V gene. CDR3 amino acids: CASSLGTIARGNEQFF. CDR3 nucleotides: TGCGCCAGCAGCTTGGGGACTATCGCTAGGGGCAATGAGCAGTTCTTC.

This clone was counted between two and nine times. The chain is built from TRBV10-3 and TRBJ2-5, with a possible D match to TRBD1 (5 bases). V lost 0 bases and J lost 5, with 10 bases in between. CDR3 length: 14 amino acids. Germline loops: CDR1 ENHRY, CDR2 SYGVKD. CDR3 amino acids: CAISESGRVETQYF. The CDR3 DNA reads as TGTGCCATCAGTGAGTCTGGCAGGGTTGAGACCCAGTACTTC.

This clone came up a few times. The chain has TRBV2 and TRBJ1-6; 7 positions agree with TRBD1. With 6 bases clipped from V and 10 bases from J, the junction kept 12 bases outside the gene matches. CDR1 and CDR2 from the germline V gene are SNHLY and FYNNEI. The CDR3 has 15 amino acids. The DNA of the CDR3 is TGTGCCAGCAGCCCCTACGAGACAGGGCGGTCACCCCTCCACTTT. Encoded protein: CASSPYETGRSPLHF.

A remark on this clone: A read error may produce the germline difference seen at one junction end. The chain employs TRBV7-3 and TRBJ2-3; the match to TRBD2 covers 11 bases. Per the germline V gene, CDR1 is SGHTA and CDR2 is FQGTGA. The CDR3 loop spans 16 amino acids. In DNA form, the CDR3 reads TGTGCCAGCAGCCCAGGCGGGACTAGCGGCACCGATACGCAGTATTTT. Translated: CASSPGGTSGTDTQYF.

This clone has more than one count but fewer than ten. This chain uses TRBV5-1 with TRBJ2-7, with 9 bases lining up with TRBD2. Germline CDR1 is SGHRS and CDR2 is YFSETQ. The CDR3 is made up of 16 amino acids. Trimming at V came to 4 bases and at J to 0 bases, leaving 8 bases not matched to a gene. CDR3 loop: CASSPGLAGTSYEQYF. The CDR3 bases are TGCGCCAGCAGCCCTGGGCTAGCGGGGACCTCCTACGAGCAGTACTTC.

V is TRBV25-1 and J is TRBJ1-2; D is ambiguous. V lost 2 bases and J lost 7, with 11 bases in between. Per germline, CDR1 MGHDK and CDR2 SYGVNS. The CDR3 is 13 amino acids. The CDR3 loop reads CASSERSGGGYTF. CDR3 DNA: TGTGCCAGCAGTGAACGAAGTGGCGGTGGCTACACCTTC.

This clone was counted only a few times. The CDR3, as DNA: TGTGCCAGCACCAGAACAGGGTTTAACACTGAAGCTTTCTTT. Its protein is CASTRTGFNTEAFF. This chain uses TRBV5-8 with TRBJ1-1; tentatively, D is TRBD1 (6 bases). The V gene lost 6 bases and the J gene lost 2 bases, with 14 bases spanning the gap. CDR3 length equals 14 residues. From germline, CDR1 is SGHTS and CDR2 YDEGEE.

CDR3 DNA: TGCAGCGTTGGGCAGGGGAATGCCGAGCAGTACTTC. Protein: CSVGQGNAEQYF. The chain combines TRBV29-1 with TRBJ2-7; TRBD1 is a possible D gene (6 bases). The CDR3 consists of 12 residues. V shed 4 bases and J shed 6 bases, with 13 bases lying between them. CDR1 is SQVTM and CDR2 is ANQGSEA in the germline V gene.

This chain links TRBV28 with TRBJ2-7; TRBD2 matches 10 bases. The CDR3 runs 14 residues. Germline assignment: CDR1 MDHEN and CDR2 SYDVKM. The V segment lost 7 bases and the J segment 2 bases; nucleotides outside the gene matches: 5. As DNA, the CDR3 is TGTGCCAGCACCCTTGGGACTAGCGCCTACGAGCAGTACTTC. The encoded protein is CASTLGTSAYEQYF. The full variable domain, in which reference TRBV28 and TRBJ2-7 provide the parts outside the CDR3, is DVKVTQSSRYLVKRTGEKVFLECVQDMDHENMFWYRQDPGLGLRLIYFSYDVKMKEKGDIPEGYSVSREKKERFSLILESASTNQTSMYLCASTLGTSAYEQYFGPGTRLTVT.

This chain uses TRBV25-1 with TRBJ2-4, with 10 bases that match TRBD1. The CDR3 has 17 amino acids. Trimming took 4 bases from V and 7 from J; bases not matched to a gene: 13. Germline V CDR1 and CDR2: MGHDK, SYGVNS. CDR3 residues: CASSGWTGGLAGNIQYF. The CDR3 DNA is TGTGCCAGCAGTGGATGGACAGGGGGTCTAGCCGGGAACATTCAGTACTTC.

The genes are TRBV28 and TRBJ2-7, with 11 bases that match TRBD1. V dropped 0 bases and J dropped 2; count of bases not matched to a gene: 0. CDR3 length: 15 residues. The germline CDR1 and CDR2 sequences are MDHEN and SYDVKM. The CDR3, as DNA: TGTGCCAGCAGTTTATGGGGACAGGGGGCCTACGAGCAGTACTTC. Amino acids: CASSLWGQGAYEQYF.

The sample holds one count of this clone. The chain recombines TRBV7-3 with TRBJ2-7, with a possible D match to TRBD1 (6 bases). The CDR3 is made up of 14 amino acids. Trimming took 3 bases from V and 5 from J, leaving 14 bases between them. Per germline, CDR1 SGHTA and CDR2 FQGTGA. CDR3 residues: CASSLTGGFHEQYF. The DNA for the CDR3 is TGTGCCAGCAGCTTGACAGGAGGTTTCCACGAGCAGTACTTC.

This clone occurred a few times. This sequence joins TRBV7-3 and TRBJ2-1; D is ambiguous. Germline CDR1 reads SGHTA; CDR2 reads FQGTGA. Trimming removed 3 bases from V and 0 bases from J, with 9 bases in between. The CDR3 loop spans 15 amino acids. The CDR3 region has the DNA TGTGCCAGCAGCTTTCTTTTCAGCTCCTACAATGAGCAGTTCTTC. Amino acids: CASSFLFSSYNEQFF.

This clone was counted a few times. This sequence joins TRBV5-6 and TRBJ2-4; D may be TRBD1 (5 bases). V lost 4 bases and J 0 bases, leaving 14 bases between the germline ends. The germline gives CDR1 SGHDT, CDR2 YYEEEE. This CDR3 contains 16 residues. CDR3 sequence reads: CASSRSPQGAKNIQYF. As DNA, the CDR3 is TGTGCCAGCAGCCGGTCCCCCCAGGGAGCCAAAAACATTCAGTACTTC.

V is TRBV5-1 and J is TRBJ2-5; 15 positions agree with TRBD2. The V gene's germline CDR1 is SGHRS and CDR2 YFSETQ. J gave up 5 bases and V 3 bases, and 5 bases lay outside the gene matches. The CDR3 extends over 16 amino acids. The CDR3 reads CASSSGLAGGFETQYF. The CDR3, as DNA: TGCGCCAGCAGCTCGGGACTAGCGGGAGGTTTCGAGACCCAGTACTTC.

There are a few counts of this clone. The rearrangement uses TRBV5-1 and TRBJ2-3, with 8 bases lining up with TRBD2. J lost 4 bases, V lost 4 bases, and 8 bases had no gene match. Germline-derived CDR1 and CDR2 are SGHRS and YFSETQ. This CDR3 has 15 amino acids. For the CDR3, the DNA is TGCGCCAGCAGCCCGGACGGGACTAGTCCAGATACGCAGTATTTT. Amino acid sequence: CASSPDGTSPDTQYF.

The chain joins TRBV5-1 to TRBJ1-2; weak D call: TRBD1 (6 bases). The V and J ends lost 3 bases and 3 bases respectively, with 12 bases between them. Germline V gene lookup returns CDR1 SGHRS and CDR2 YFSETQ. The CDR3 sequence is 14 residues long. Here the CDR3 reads CASSWERQDYGYTF. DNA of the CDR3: TGCGCCAGCAGCTGGGAGAGACAGGACTATGGCTACACCTTC.

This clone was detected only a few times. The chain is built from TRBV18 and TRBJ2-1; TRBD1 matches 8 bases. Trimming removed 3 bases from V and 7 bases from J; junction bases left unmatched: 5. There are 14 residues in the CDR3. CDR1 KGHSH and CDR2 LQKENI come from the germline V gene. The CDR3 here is CASSPRTGRNEQFF. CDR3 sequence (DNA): TGTGCCAGCTCACCTAGGACAGGGAGGAATGAGCAGTTCTTC. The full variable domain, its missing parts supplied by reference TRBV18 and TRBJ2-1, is NAGVMQNPRHLVRRRGQEARLRCSPMKGHSHVYWYRQLPEEGLKFMVYLQKENIIDESGMPKERFSAEFPKEGPSILRIQQVVRGDSAAYFCASSPRTGRNEQFFGPGTRLTVL.

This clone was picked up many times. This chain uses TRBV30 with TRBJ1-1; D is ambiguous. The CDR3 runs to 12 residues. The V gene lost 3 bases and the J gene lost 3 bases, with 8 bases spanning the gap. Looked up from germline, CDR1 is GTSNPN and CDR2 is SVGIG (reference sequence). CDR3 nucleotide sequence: TGTGCCTGGAGAGAGGAGTACACTGAAGCTTTCTTT. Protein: CAWREEYTEAFF.